This T cell receptor beta chain was captured by sequencing in a study of blood T cell repertoires in COVID-19. Study summary: The United States, Italy and Spain provided the acute and convalescent COVID-19 samples. T cells, B-cell-depleted T cells, or PBMCs provided the cDNA or gDNA that served as material.

The V segment lost 6 bases and the J segment 2 bases; nucleotides outside the gene matches: 6. This CDR3 has 14 amino acids. Germline CDR1 reads SNHLY; CDR2 reads FYNNEI. In the source study's methods: Nucleated cell counts were estimated from reference gene primer amplification. The repertoire was sequenced with immunoSEQ multiplex PCR; TCRdb's copy has only in-frame clones and lacks some. The DNA gave D and trimming, while V, J and clone size come from that table. The sample includes 60,000 to 95,000 clones, around nine tenths of them seen just once. V and J are TRBV2 and TRBJ2-7; 8 positions agree with TRBD1. The sequence was collected from a woman aged 80 or over with active or convalescent COVID-19. The sequenced sample consisted of peripheral blood. DNA of the CDR3: TGTGCCAGCAGCCATACAGGGGGGACCTACGAGCAGTACTTC. Encoded protein: CASSHTGGTYEQYF. Using reference TRBV2 and TRBJ2-7 for the parts outside the CDR3, the full variable domain is EPEVTQTPSHQVTQMGQEVILRCVPISNHLYFYWYRQILGQKVEFLVSFYNNEISEKSEIFDDQFSVERPDGSNFTLKIRSTKLEDSAMYFCASSHTGGTYEQYFGPGTRLTVT.